Following are 2 T cell receptor beta chains from one sample sequenced in a study of technical replicates of blood from a handful of donors. Measured with immunoSEQ multiplex PCR; TCRdb has only the in-frame clones, and not every one. The sample carries around 80,000 clones, 89% recorded once. Sequencing input: T cells isolated from PBMCs. The receptors originated from a human donor in good health.

The chain links TRBV2 to TRBJ2-7, with 12 bases fitting TRBD2. CDR3 length: 14 residues. The V segment lost 11 bases and the J segment 3 bases; nucleotides outside the gene matches: 8. CDR1 SNHLY and CDR2 FYNNEI come from the germline V gene. In nucleotides, the CDR3 is TGTGCCTACCGGACTAGCGGGGACAACTACGAGCAGTACTTC. It is translated as CAYRTSGDNYEQYF.

A single count supports this clone. CDR3: CASSYPRGYGYTF. The CDR3 region has the DNA TGTGCCAGCAGTTACCCCCGGGGTTATGGCTACACCTTC. The chain employs TRBV6-6 and TRBJ1-2, with D unresolved. V was cut by 2 bases and J by 5 bases, with 9 bases left in between. The CDR3 extends over 13 amino acids. Germline CDR1 reads MNHNY; CDR2 reads SVGAGI (reference sequence).